The entry that follows covers one TCR beta chain sequence. Its target is not known. The data belong to a study of T cell responses to AZD1222 COVID-19 vaccine. With 2 bases removed from V and 5 bases from J, the gap between germline ends came to 13 bases. CDR1 and CDR2 (germline): SGHNT, YYREEE (reference sequence). The CDR3 runs 14 residues. Study-wide points: Spike was spanned by vaccine-associated CD4 TCRs, which were dominant at 160-218 and 743-854.

The data were produced by immunoSEQ multiplex PCR, yet TCRdb's version contains in-frame clones alone and is incomplete. The table has about 110,000 clones, around 87% seen once. The chain joins TRBV5-4 to TRBJ1-2; the D is unclear. The TCR sequence derives from an adult who received the AZD1222 COVID-19 vaccine. The sequences come from peripheral blood, collected 28 days after the second AZD1222 dose. Here the CDR3 reads CASSLWSKGYGYTF. As DNA, the CDR3 is TGTGCCAGCAGCTTATGGAGTAAAGGGTATGGCTACACCTTC. Drawing the rest from reference TRBV5-4 and TRBJ1-2, the complete variable domain is ETGVTQSPTHLIKTRGQQVTLRCSSQSGHNTVSWYQQALGQGPQFIFQYYREEENGRGNFPPRFSGLQFPNYSSELNVNALELDDSALYLCASSLWSKGYGYTFGSGTRLTVV.